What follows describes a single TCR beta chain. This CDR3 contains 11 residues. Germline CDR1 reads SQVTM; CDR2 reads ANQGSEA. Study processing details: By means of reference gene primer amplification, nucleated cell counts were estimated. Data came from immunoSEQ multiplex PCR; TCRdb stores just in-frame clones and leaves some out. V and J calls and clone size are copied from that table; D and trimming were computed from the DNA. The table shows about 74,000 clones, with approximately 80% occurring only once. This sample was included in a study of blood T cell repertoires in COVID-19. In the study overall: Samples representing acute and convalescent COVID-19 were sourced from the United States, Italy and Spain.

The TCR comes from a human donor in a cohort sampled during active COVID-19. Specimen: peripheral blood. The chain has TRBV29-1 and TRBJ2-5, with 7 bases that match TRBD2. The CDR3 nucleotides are TGCTCGGGGGGTTTACAAGAGACCCAGTACTTC. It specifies CSGGLQETQYF.